The 10 T cell receptor beta chains given below trace back to one sample, sequenced in a study of blood T cell repertoires in COVID-19. Only in-frame clones appear in the TCRdb table, and some are missing; sequencing was by immunoSEQ multiplex PCR. The sample has fewer than 500,000 clones; about 87% are singletons. The specimen was PBMCs or T cells enriched from blood (not recorded which). These receptors came from a man younger than 45 who had recovered from COVID-19.

The chain uses TRBV6-4 and TRBJ1-2, with 10 bases aligning to TRBD1. Germline V CDR1 and CDR2: MRHNA, SNTAGT. The CDR3 extends over 14 amino acids. Unmatched junction bases numbered 3, after V lost 6 bases and J lost 2 bases. CDR3: CASRRQGANYGYTF. In DNA, the CDR3 is TGTGCCAGCAGGCGACAGGGGGCCAACTATGGCTACACCTTC.

The rearrangement uses TRBV5-6 and TRBJ1-4, with D unclear. Germline lookup yields CDR1 SGHDT and CDR2 YYEEEE. Between the trimmed V and J ends, which lost 2 bases and 7 bases, there was a span of 12 bases. The CDR3 has 14 residues. The CDR3 sequence is CASSFREGGEKLFF. The DNA of the CDR3 is TGTGCCAGCAGCTTCCGGGAGGGTGGTGAAAAACTGTTTTTT.

CDR3 in amino acids: CASSEGQGFGELFF. In DNA, the CDR3 is TGTGCCAGCAGTGAAGGACAGGGATTCGGGGAGCTGTTTTTT. J is TRBJ2-2 and V is TRBV2, with 7 bases fitting TRBD1. Per the germline V gene, CDR1 is SNHLY and CDR2 is FYNNEI. V gave up 1 base and J gave up 7 bases; unmatched junction bases: 3. CDR3 length: 14 amino acids.

The rearrangement joins TRBV12-3 or TRBV12-4 to TRBJ2-7, with TRBD2 as a possible D gene (5 bases). The CDR3 is 13 residues long. V was cut by 7 bases and J by 6 bases, with 16 bases left in between. The chain's CDR3 is CASTRSGSGEQYF. In nucleotides, the CDR3 is TGTGCCAGCACCAGATCGGGATCGGGCGAGCAGTACTTC.

This clone was seen just once. The chain carries TRBV27 and TRBJ2-2, with D perhaps TRBD1 (5 bases). V was cut by 3 bases and J by 4 bases, with 15 bases left in between. Germline V CDR1 and CDR2: MNHEY, SMNVEV (reference sequence). The CDR3 totals 16 residues. The CDR3 here is CASSFQAGSGTGELFF. The CDR3 region has the DNA TGTGCCAGCAGTTTTCAGGCAGGGTCGGGCACCGGGGAGCTGTTTTTT.

This clone was counted between two and nine times. This chain connects TRBV19 to TRBJ1-6; D gene uncertain. The CDR3 extends over 16 amino acids. V was clipped by 5 bases and J by 0 bases, with 11 bases between them. Germline CDR1 reads LNHDA; CDR2 reads SQIVND (reference sequence). CDR3 residues: CASSEGLSSYNSPLHF. In DNA, the CDR3 is TGTGCCAGTAGTGAAGGACTGAGCTCCTATAATTCACCCCTCCACTTT.

V and J are TRBV18 and TRBJ1-4; TRBD1 might be the D (5 bases). This CDR3 comprises 16 residues. Germline CDR1 reads KGHSH; CDR2 reads LQKENI. Trimming removed 3 bases at V and 3 bases at J, with 14 bases between. CDR3 in amino acids: CASSPLWGGSNEKLFF. In DNA, the CDR3 is TGTGCCAGCTCACCCCTTTGGGGGGGTTCTAATGAAAAACTGTTTTTT.

V gene TRBV7-2 combines with J gene TRBJ1-2; tentatively, D is TRBD1 (5 bases). V lost 5 bases and J 4 bases, leaving 14 bases between the germline ends. The germline gives CDR1 SGHTA, CDR2 FQGNSA. The CDR3 has 14 residues. The CDR3 sequence: CASSLRGGLYGYTF. In DNA, the CDR3 is TGTGCCAGCAGCCTAAGGGGAGGCCTCTATGGCTACACCTTC. Full variable domain (missing parts from reference TRBV7-2 and TRBJ1-2): GAGVSQSPSNKVTEKGKDVELRCDPISGHTALYWYRQSLGQGLEFLIYFQGNSAPDKSGLPSDRFSAERTGGSVSTLTIQRTQQEDSAVYLCASSLRGGLYGYTFGSGTRLTVV.

This clone appeared a single time. The rearrangement joins TRBV27 to TRBJ2-7; D unclear. The CDR3 loop spans 13 amino acids. Germline V gene data show CDR1 as MNHEY and CDR2 as SMNVEV (reference sequence). Between the trimmed V and J ends, which lost 2 bases and 3 bases, there was a span of 8 bases. CDR3 sequence (DNA): TGTGCCAGCAGTTTACACGGTAACTACGAGCAGTACTTC. Its translation is CASSLHGNYEQYF.

V and J are TRBV3-1 (or the pseudogene TRBV3-2) and TRBJ2-1, with a tentative D call TRBD2 (6 bases). The CDR3 runs 12 residues. In germline, CDR1 is LGHDT, CDR2 YNNKEL (reference sequence). Trimming removed 1 base from V and 10 bases from J, with 8 bases in between. The CDR3 DNA is TGTGCCAGCAGCCAAGTAGGACTAGAGCAGTTCTTC. Translating gives CASSQVGLEQFF.